There are a few counts of the clone carrying this T cell receptor beta chain. The V end lost 0 bases, the J end lost 2 bases, and 20 bases lay between the germline ends. This CDR3 region has 19 residues. CDR1 is SEHNR, CDR2 FQNEAQ, per germline (reference sequence). TCRdb itself ran the reads through MiXCR, one entry per CDR3 protein. Of around 88,000 distinct CDR3 sequences detected, roughly 30% appear once; the ten largest clones hold less than 2.5%. The sample is drawn from a study of type 1 regulatory T cells. For the study at large: An in vitro protocol generated T-allo10, a Tr1-enriched, alloantigen-specific CD4 T cell product.

V usage is TRBV7-9 and J usage is TRBJ1-5; D is undetermined. This TCR was recovered from a human donor in good health. Source material: CD4+ T cells, either the whole sample or a sorted fraction (not recorded which). The DNA for the CDR3 is TGTGCCAGCAGCTTAGCGCCTCTTGGCGGAGTCGCGGGCAATCAGCCCCAGCATTTT. Protein: CASSLAPLGGVAGNQPQHF.